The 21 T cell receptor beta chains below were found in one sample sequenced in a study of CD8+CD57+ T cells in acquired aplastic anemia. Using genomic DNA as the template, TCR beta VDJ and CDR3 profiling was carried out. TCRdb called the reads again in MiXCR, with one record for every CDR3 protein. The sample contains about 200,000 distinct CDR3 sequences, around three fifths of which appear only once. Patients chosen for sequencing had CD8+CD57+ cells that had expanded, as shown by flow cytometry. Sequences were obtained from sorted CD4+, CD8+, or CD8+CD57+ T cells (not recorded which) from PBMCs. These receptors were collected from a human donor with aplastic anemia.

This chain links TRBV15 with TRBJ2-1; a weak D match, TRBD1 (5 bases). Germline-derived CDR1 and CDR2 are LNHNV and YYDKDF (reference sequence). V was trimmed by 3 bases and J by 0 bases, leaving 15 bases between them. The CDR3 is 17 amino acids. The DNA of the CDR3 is TGTGCCACCAGCAGCTTAACGGCAGACAGCTCCTACAATGAGCAGTTCTTC. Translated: CATSSLTADSSYNEQFF.

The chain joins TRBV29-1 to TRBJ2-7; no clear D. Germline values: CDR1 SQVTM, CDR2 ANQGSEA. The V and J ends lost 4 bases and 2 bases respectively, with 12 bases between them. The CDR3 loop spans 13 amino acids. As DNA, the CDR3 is TGCAGCGTTGTGTCGTGGCCCACCTACGAGCAGTACTTC. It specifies CSVVSWPTYEQYF.

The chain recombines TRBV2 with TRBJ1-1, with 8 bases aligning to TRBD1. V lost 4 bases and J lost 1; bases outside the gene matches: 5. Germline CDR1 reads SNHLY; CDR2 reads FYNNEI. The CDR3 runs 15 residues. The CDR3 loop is CASSASRGRNTEAFF. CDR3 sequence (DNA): TGTGCCAGCAGTGCCTCCAGGGGGCGGAACACTGAAGCTTTCTTT.

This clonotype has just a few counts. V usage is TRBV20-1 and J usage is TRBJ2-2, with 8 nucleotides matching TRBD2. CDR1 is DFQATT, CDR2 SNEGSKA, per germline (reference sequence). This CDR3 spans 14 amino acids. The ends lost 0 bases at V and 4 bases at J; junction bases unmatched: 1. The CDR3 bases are TGCAGTGCTAGAGAGGCGGGGGGCACCGGGGAGCTGTTTTTT. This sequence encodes CSAREAGGTGELFF.

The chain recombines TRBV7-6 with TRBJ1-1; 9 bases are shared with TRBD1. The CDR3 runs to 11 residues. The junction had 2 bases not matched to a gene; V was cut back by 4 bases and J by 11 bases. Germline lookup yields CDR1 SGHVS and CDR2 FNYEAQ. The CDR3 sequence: CASSCGTGAFF. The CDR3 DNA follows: TGTGCCAGCAGCTGCGGGACAGGGGCTTTCTTT.

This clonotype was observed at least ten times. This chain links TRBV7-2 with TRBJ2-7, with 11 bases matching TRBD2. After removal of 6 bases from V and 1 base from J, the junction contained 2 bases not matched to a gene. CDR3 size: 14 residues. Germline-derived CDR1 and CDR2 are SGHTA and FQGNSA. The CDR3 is CASRLAGGSYEQYF. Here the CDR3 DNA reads TGTGCCAGCAGGCTAGCGGGGGGTTCCTACGAGCAGTACTTC.

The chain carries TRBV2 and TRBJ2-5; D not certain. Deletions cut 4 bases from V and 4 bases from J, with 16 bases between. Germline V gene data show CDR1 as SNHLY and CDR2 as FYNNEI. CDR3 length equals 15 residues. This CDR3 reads CASSAPLTGRETQYF. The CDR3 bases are TGTGCCAGCAGTGCCCCCCTGACTGGGCGAGAGACCCAGTACTTC.

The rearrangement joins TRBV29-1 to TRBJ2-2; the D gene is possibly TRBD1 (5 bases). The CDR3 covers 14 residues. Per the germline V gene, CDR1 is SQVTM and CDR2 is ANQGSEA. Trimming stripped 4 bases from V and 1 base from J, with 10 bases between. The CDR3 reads CSVGQIQNTGELFF. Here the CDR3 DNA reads TGCAGCGTTGGACAGATTCAGAACACCGGGGAGCTGTTTTTT.

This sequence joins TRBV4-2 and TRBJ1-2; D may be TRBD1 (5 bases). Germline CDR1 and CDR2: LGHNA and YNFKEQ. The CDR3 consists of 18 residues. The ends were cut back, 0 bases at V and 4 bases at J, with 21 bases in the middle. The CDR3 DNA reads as TGTGCCAGCAGCCAAGATTTTGACGCTACCAGTAGGGGCTATGGCTACACCTTC. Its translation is CASSQDFDATSRGYGYTF.

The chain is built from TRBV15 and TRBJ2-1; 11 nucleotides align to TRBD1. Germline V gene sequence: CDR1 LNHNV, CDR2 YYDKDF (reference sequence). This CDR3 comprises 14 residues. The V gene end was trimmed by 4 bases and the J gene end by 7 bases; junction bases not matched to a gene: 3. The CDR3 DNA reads TGTGCCACCAGCAAGGACAGGGGGCGGAATGAGCAGTTCTTC. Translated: CATSKDRGRNEQFF.

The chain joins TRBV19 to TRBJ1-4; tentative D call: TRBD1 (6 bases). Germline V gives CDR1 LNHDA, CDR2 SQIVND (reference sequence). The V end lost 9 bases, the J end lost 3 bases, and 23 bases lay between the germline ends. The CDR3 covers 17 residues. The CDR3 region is CASKNRGAPGANEKLFF. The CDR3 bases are TGTGCCAGCAAAAACCGGGGGGCTCCTGGAGCTAATGAAAAACTGTTTTTT.

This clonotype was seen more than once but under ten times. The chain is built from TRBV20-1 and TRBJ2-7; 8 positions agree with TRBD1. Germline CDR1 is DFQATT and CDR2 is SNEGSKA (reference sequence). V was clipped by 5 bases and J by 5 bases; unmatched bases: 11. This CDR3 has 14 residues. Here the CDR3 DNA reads TGCAGTGCTCTTCAGGGGGCATCTCGCAACGAGCAGTACTTC. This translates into CSALQGASRNEQYF.

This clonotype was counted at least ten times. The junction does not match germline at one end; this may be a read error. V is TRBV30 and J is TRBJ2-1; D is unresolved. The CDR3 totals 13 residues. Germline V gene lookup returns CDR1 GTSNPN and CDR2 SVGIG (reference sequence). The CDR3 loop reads CDWSSDVCSSDLF. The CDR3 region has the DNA TGTGACTGGAGTTCAGACGTGTGCTCTTCCGATCTCTTC.

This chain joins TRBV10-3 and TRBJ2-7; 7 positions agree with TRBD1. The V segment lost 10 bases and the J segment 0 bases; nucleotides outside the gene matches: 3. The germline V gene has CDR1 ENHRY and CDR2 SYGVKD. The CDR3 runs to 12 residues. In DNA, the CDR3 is TGTGCCACCCGGGACAGCTCCTACGAGCAGTACGTC. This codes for CATRDSSYEQYV.

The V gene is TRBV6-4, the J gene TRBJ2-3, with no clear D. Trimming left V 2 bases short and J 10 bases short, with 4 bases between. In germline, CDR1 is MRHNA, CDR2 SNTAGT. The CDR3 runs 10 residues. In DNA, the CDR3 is TGTGCCAGCAGTGACACCCCGCAGTATTTT. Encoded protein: CASSDTPQYF.

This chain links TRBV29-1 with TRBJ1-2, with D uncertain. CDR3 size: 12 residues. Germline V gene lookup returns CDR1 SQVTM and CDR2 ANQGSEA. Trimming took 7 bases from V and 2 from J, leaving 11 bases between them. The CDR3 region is CSAWAPNYGYTF. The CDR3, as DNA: TGCAGCGCCTGGGCGCCGAACTATGGCTACACCTTC. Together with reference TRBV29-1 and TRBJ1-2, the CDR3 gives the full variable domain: SAVISQKPSRDICQRGTSLTIQCQVDSQVTMMFWYRQQPGQSLTLIATANQGSEATYESGFVIDKFPISRPNLTFSTLTVSNMSPEDSSIYLCSAWAPNYGYTFGSGTRLTVV.

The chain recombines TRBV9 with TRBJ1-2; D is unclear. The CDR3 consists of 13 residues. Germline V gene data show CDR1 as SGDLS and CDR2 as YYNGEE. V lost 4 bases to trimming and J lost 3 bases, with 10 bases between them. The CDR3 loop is CASSLDVDYGYTF. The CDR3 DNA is TGTGCCAGCAGCCTTGACGTAGACTATGGCTACACCTTC. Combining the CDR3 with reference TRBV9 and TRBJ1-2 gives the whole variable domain DSGVTQTPKHLITATGQRVTLRCSPRSGDLSVYWYQQSLDQGLQFLIQYYNGEERAKGNILERFSAQQFPDLHSELNLSSLELGDSALYFCASSLDVDYGYTFGSGTRLTVV.

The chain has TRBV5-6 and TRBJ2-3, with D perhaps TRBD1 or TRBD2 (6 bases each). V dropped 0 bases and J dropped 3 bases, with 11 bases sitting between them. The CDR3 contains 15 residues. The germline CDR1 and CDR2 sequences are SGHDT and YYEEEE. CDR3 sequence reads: CASSLGGAGTDTQYF. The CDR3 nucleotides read TGTGCCAGCAGCTTGGGGGGGGCGGGAACAGATACGCAGTATTTT.

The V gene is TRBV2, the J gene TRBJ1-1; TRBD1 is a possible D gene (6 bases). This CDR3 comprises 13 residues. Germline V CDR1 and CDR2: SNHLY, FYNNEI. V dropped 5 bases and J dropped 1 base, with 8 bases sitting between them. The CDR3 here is CASSSDRNTEAFF. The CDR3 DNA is TGTGCCAGCAGTTCGGACAGGAACACTGAAGCTTTCTTT.

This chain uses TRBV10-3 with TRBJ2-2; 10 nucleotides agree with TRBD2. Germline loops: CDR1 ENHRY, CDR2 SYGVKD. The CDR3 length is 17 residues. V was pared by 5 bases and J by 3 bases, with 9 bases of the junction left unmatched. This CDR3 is CAISWGSGTSDTGELFF. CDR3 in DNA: TGTGCCATCAGTTGGGGGTCCGGGACTAGCGACACCGGGGAGCTGTTTTTT.

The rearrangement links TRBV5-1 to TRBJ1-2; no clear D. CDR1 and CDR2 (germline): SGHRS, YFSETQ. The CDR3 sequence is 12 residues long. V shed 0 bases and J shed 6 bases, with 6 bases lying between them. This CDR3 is CASSLEADGYTF. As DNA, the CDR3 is TGCGCCAGCAGCTTGGAGGCTGATGGCTACACCTTC.